This T cell receptor (beta chain) was sequenced in a study of cytomegalovirus exposure and HLA in healthy donors. This CDR3 is built from 11 residues. Trimming cost V 0 bases and J 7 bases, with 6 bases left between them. CDR1 and CDR2 from the germline V gene are GTSNPN and SVGIG (reference sequence). Study-wide findings and caveats: TCR beta chains associated with HLA were, in a later analysis, more clonally expanded than equally common others. Roughly uniform sequencing depth across donors was assumed, possibly incorrectly. In an earlier analysis, productive rearrangement rates for most beta V segments clustered near 87% or 30%. Follow-up analysis later connected one missense variant in DCLRE1C with trimming of TCR beta V- and J-genes.

In the case of this clone: What it binds is unknown.

Vbeta (60) and Jbeta (13) primers were used in the PCR. TCRdb's table, derived via immunoSEQ multiplex PCR, lists solely in-frame clones and lacks some. The sample shows hundreds of thousands of clones, over 70% of them seen only once. The specimen was PBMCs. The TCR originated in a boy aged 2 to 10 in good health and CMV-seronegative. The chain links TRBV30 to TRBJ1-2; perhaps TRBD1 as D (5 bases). The CDR3 sequence: CAWSVQGGYTF. CDR3 in DNA: TGTGCCTGGAGTGTGCAGGGTGGCTACACCTTC.